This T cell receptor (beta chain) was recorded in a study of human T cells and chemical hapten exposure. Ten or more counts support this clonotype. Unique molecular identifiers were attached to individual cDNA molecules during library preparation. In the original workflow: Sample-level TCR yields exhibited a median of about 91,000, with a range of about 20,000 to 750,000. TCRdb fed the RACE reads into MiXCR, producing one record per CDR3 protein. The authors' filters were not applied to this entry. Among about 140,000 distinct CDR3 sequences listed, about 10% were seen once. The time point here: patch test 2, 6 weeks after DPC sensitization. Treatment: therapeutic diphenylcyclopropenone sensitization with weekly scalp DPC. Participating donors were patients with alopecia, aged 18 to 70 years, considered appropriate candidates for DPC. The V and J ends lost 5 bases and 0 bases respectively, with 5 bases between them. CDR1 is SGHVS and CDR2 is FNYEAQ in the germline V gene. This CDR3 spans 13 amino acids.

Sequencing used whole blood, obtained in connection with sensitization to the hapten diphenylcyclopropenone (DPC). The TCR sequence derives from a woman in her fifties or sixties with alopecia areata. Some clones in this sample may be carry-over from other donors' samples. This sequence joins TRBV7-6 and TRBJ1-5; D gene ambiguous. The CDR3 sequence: CASSIDSNQPQHF. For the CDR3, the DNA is TGTGCCAGCAGCATCGATAGCAATCAGCCCCAGCATTTT.